Presented here are 19 T cell receptor beta chains from one specimen sequenced in a study of blood T cells in healthy people across ages. A second PCR, run for roughly 7 to 11 cycles, used a sample-barcoded 5' primer plus a J-beta primer mix. TCRdb re-called the 5' RACE reads with MiXCR, one entry per CDR3 protein. The data hold more than 700,000 distinct CDR3 sequences, with 35% to 60% observed a single time. Input material: blood. These receptors all come from a man older than 75 in good health.

The rearrangement links TRBV6-6 to TRBJ2-1; TRBD2 might be the D (6 bases). CDR1 is MNHNY, CDR2 SVGAGI, per germline (reference sequence). This CDR3 contains 15 residues. V lost 1 base, J lost 6 bases, and 13 bases lay in between. The CDR3 here is CASSYLGGEFNEQFF. CDR3 nucleotides: TGTGCCAGCAGTTACTTGGGCGGGGAGTTCAATGAGCAGTTCTTC.

The chain recombines TRBV28 with TRBJ1-1; 9 bases match TRBD1. The CDR3 runs to 20 residues. With 1 base clipped from V and 4 bases from J, the junction kept 19 bases outside the gene matches. The germline V gene encodes CDR1 MDHEN and CDR2 SYDVKM. The CDR3 sequence: CASSLSLYRGRDAPATEAFF. CDR3 coding DNA: TGTGCCAGCAGTTTATCGCTATACAGGGGGCGCGATGCCCCGGCCACTGAAGCTTTCTTT.

This clonotype is a singleton in its sample. The chain recombines TRBV20-1 with TRBJ2-4; D is unclear. TRBJ2-7 explains the end of the DNA better; the J call may be wrong. Germline lookup yields CDR1 DFQATT and CDR2 SNEGSKA (reference sequence). The CDR3 has 13 residues. CDR3 amino acids: CSAARSSDYEQYF. The DNA of the CDR3 is TGCAGTGCTGCCAGGAGCTCTGACTACGAGCAGTACTTC.

The chain uses TRBV20-1 and TRBJ1-6; perhaps TRBD1 as D (5 bases). V lost 4 bases and J 6 bases, leaving 10 bases between the germline ends. The V gene's germline CDR1 is DFQATT and CDR2 SNEGSKA (reference sequence). The CDR3 has 13 amino acids. The CDR3 spells CSAIQDGNSPLHF. The CDR3 DNA sequence: TGCAGTGCTATACAGGACGGTAATTCACCCCTCCACTTT.

The chain couples TRBV2 to TRBJ2-3; D might be TRBD2 (6 bases). Trimming shortened V by 11 bases and J by 2 bases, and 11 bases separated the two germline ends. Germline assignment: CDR1 SNHLY and CDR2 FYNNEI. There are 12 residues in the CDR3. CDR3 coding DNA: TGTGCCGGGACTTACCACACAGATACGCAGTATTTT. It is translated as CAGTYHTDTQYF.

In its sample, this clonotype was seen a few times. V usage is TRBV20-1 and J usage is TRBJ1-5; a possible D gene is TRBD1 (6 bases). Trimming stripped 5 bases from V and 4 bases from J, with 15 bases between. The CDR3 totals 14 residues. Germline V gives CDR1 DFQATT, CDR2 SNEGSKA (reference sequence). This chain's CDR3 is CSALKGQQNQPQHF. The DNA for the CDR3 is TGCAGTGCTCTAAAAGGACAGCAAAATCAGCCCCAGCATTTT.

This clonotype was picked up one time. The chain has TRBV30 and TRBJ2-5; 9 bases are a match to TRBD1. Trimming took 5 bases from V and 5 from J; bases not matched to a gene: 6. CDR3 length: 13 residues. Germline-derived CDR1 and CDR2 are GTSNPN and SVGIG (reference sequence). For the CDR3, the DNA is TGTGCCTGGGACAGGGGGTCTGGGGAGACCCAGTACTTC. This sequence encodes CAWDRGSGETQYF. Combining the CDR3 with reference TRBV30 and TRBJ2-5 gives the whole variable domain SQTIHQWPATLVQPVGSPLSLECTVEGTSNPNLYWYRQAAGRGLQLLFYSVGIGQISSEVPQNLSASRPQDRQFILSSKKLLLSDSGFYLCAWDRGSGETQYFGPGTRLLVL.

This clonotype was seen only a few times. The chain couples TRBV24-1 to TRBJ2-1; 10 bases are shared with TRBD1. This CDR3 is built from 16 residues. Looked up from germline, CDR1 is KGHDR and CDR2 is SFDVKD. J lost 5 bases, V lost 5 bases, and 8 bases had no gene match. The CDR3 DNA reads TGTGCCACCAGTGTCATGACAGGGGGCTTCCACAATGAGCAGTTCTTC. Residues: CATSVMTGGFHNEQFF.

The chain carries TRBV7-3 and TRBJ2-3; either TRBD1 or TRBD2 may fit D (6 bases each). V lost 4 bases and J lost 5, with 10 bases in between. The CDR3 loop spans 13 amino acids. CDR1 and CDR2 from the germline V gene are SGHTA and FQGTGA. The CDR3 protein is CASSSRGVDTQYF. The CDR3 nucleotides read TGTGCCAGCAGCTCAAGGGGGGTAGATACGCAGTATTTT.

The chain has TRBV5-6 and TRBJ1-5; TRBD1 matches at 11 bases. The CDR3 contains 14 residues. Per germline, CDR1 SGHDT and CDR2 YYEEEE. The V segment lost 4 bases and the J segment 6 bases; nucleotides outside the gene matches: 3. For the CDR3, the DNA is TGTGCCAGCAGCGGGGGGACAGGGGGTCAGCCCCAGCATTTT. Translating gives CASSGGTGGQPQHF.

The chain is built from TRBV6-2 or TRBV6-3 and TRBJ2-7, with D possibly being TRBD1 or TRBD2 (5 bases each). The CDR3 runs to 13 residues. Germline lookup yields CDR1 MNHEY and CDR2 SVGEGT. V lost 6 bases and J 7 bases, leaving 16 bases between the germline ends. The CDR3 loop is CASRRDRLGEQYF. CDR3 nucleotide sequence: TGTGCCAGCAGACGGGACCGGTTAGGGGAGCAGTACTTC.

The chain couples TRBV29-1 to TRBJ2-1, with 10 bases identical to TRBD1. The germline CDR1 and CDR2 sequences are SQVTM and ANQGSEA. CDR3 size: 12 residues. V was pared by 8 bases and J by 8 bases, with 6 bases of the junction left unmatched. This chain's CDR3 is CSLDRGGDEQFF. CDR3 sequence (DNA): TGCAGCCTGGACAGGGGGGGCGATGAGCAGTTCTTC.

CDR3 sequence reads: CASSSQGRILSYEQYF. The CDR3 DNA is TGTGCCAGCAGCTCGCAGGGCAGAATTCTCTCCTACGAGCAGTACTTC. The J gene is TRBJ2-7, the V gene TRBV7-2; weak D call: TRBD1 (5 bases). The CDR3 runs to 16 residues. CDR1 is SGHTA, CDR2 FQGNSA, per germline. Trimming removed 4 bases from V and 0 bases from J, with 16 bases in between.

V gene TRBV20-1 combines with J gene TRBJ2-3, with TRBD1 identical over 7 bases. V was pared by 6 bases and J by 2 bases, with 11 bases of the junction left unmatched. The CDR3 has 15 amino acids. From germline, CDR1 is DFQATT and CDR2 SNEGSKA (reference sequence). CDR3 nucleotides: TGCAGTGCCCTGACAGGGTTCACCCACACAGATACGCAGTATTTT. Its translation: CSALTGFTHTDTQYF.

The chain recombines TRBV6-5 with TRBJ2-5; 13 nucleotides line up with TRBD2. The DNA end favors TRBJ2-7, so the J call may be wrong. Germline CDR1 is MNHEY and CDR2 is SVGAGI. The CDR3 totals 15 residues. The CDR3 coding sequence is TGTGCCAGCAGCCCAGGACTAGCGGGAGTTCGCGAGCAGTACTTC. It specifies CASSPGLAGVREQYF.

This clonotype has a handful of counts. The chain couples TRBV2 to TRBJ2-5; 7 bases fit TRBD2. Germline V gene lookup returns CDR1 SNHLY and CDR2 FYNNEI. The CDR3 has 13 residues. Germline trimming cut 8 bases from V and 10 bases from J; bases unmatched to any gene: 13. The CDR3 coding sequence is TGTGCCAGCGGGAGGGACGGAAGAAGGGACCAGTACTTC. Its protein is CASGRDGRRDQYF.

This chain joins TRBV29-1 and TRBJ2-5; D possibly corresponds to TRBD2 (6 bases). Trimming stripped 3 bases from V and 4 bases from J, with 21 bases between. From germline, CDR1 is SQVTM and CDR2 ANQGSEA. The CDR3 runs 16 residues. In DNA form, the CDR3 reads TGCAGCGTTGACAACCCCCAGCGGAGGGTGGGAGAGACCCAGTACTTC. Translated: CSVDNPQRRVGETQYF.

The chain joins TRBV7-2 to TRBJ2-3; D is unresolved. CDR3 length equals 14 residues. Trimming removed 4 bases at V and 0 bases at J, with 8 bases between. Germline CDR1 is SGHTA and CDR2 is FQGNSA. CDR3 DNA sequence: TGTGCCAGCAGCTCGCCTCCTAGCACAGATACGCAGTATTTT. This translates into CASSSPPSTDTQYF.

CDR3 DNA: TGTGCCAGCAGCCCCGGAGGGGACAATGAAAAACTGTTTTTT. It is translated as CASSPGGDNEKLFF. The chain has TRBV7-9 and TRBJ1-4; tentatively, D is TRBD1 (5 bases). With 5 bases removed from V and 5 bases from J, the gap between germline ends came to 12 bases. Germline-derived CDR1 and CDR2 are SEHNR and FQNEAQ (reference sequence). This CDR3 contains 14 residues.